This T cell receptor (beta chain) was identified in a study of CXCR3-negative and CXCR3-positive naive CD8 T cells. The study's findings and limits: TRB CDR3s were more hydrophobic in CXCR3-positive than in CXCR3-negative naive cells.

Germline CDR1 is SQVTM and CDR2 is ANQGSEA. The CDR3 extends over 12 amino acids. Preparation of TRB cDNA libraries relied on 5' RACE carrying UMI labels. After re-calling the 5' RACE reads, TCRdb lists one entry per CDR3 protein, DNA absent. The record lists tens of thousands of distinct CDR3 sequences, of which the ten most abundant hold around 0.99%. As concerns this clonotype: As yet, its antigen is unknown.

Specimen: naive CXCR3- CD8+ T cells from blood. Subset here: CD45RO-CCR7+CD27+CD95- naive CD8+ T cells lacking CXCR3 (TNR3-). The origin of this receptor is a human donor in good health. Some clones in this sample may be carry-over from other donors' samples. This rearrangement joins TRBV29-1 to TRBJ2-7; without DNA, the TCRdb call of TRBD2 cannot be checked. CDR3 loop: CSVGDYGGEQYF.